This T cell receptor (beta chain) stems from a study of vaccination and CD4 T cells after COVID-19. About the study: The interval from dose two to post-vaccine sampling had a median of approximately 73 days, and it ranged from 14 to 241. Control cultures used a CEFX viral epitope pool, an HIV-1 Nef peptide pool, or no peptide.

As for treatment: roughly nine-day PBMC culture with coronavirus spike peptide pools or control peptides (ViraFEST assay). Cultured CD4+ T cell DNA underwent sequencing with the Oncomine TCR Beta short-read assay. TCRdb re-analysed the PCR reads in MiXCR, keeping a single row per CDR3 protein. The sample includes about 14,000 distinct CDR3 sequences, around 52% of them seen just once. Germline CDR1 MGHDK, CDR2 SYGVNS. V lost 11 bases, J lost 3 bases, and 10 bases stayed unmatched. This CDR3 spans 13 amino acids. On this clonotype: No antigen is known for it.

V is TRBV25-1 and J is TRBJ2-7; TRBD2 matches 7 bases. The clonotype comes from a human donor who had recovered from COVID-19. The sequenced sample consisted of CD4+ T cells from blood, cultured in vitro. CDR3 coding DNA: TGTGCCTCGGCACAGGCGGGAGACTACGAGCAGTACTTC. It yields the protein CASAQAGDYEQYF.